The clone carrying this T cell receptor beta chain was counted once. The data were obtained in a study of cytomegalovirus exposure and HLA in healthy donors. This PCR relied on a set of 60 Vbeta primers and 13 Jbeta primers. Repertoires were generated with immunoSEQ multiplex PCR, while TCRdb's copy carries only in-frame clones and drops some. This table holds some 100,000 clones, around 78% found once. Sequencing was done on a sample of PBMCs. The receptor comes from a woman in her 40s in good health and CMV-seropositive.

The CDR3 loop is CASRPGTEYNEQFF. DNA for the CDR3: TGTGCCAGCAGGCCCGGGACAGAATACAATGAGCAGTTCTTC. This chain connects TRBV2 to TRBJ2-1; 7 bases agree with TRBD1. This CDR3 comprises 14 residues. Germline assignment: CDR1 SNHLY and CDR2 FYNNEI. With V trimmed by 6 bases and J by 4 bases, 6 bases remained unmatched.